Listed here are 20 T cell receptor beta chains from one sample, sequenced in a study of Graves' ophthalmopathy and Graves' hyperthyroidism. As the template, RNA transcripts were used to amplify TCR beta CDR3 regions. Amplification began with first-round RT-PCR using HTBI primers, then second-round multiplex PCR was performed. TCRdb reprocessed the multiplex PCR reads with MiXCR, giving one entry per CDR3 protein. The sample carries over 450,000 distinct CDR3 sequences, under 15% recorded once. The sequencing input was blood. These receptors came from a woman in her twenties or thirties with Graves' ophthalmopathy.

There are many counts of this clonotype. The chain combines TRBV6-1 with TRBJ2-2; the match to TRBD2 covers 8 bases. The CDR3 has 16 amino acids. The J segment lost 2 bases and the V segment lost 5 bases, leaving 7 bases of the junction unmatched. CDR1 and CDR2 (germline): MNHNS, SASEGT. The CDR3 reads CASSPSSGTNTGELFF. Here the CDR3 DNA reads TGTGCCAGCAGTCCAAGTAGCGGGACAAACACCGGGGAGCTGTTTTTT.

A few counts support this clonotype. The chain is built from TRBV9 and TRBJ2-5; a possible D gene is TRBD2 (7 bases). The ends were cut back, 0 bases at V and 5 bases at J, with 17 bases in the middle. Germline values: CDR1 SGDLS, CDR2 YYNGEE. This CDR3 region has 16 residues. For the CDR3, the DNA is TGTGCCAGCAGCGTAGCTACAGGGAGGGCTTCGGAGACCCAGTACTTC. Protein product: CASSVATGRASETQYF.

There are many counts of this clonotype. The CDR3: CAWNGQGNQPQHF. In DNA, the CDR3 is TGTGCCTGGAATGGGCAGGGCAATCAGCCCCAGCATTTT. The V and J genes are TRBV30 and TRBJ1-5; D uncertain. Deletions cut 4 bases from V and 2 bases from J, with 9 bases between. Germline-derived CDR1 and CDR2 are GTSNPN and SVGIG (reference sequence). This CDR3 is built from 13 residues.

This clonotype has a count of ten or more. CDR3 nucleotides: TGTGCTAGTGGTTTATGGGGTACCGGGGAGCTGTTTTTT. Translation: CASGLWGTGELFF. V is TRBV12-5 and J is TRBJ2-2; D is unresolved. The CDR3 is made up of 13 amino acids. Trimming removed 3 bases at V and 5 bases at J, with 7 bases between. The germline V gene has CDR1 LGHNT and CDR2 FRNRAP. Drawing the rest from reference TRBV12-5 and TRBJ2-2, the complete variable domain is DARVTQTPRHKVTEMGQEVTMRCQPILGHNTVFWYRQTMMQGLELLAYFRNRAPLDDSGMPKDRFSAEMPDATLATLKIQPSEPRDSAVYFCASGLWGTGELFFGEGSRLTVL.

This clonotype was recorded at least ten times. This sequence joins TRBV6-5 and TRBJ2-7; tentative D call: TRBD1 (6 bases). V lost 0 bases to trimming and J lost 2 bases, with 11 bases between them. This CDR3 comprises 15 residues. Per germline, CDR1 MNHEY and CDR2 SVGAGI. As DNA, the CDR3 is TGTGCCAGCAGTTACTCGGGGACAACGACCTACGAGCAGTACTTC. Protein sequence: CASSYSGTTTYEQYF.

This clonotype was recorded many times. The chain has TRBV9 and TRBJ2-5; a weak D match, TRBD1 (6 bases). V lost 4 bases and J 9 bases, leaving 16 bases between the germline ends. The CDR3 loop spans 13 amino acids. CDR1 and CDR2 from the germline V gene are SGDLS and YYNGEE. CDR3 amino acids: CASSPSRGTAQYF. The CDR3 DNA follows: TGTGCCAGCAGCCCCTCGAGGGGGACGGCCCAGTACTTC.

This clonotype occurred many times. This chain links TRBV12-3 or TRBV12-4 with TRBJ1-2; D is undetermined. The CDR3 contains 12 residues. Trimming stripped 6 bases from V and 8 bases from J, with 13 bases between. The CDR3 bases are TGTGCCAGCAGCTCCGATGACTTGGGCTACACCTTC. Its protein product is CASSSDDLGYTF.

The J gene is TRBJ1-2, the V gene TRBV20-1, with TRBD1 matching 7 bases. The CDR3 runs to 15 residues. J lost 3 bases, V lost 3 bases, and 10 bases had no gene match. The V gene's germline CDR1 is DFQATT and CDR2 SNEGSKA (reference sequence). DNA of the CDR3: TGCAGTGCTAGTCTTCCTAGGACAGGAGACTATGGCTACACCTTC. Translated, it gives CSASLPRTGDYGYTF.

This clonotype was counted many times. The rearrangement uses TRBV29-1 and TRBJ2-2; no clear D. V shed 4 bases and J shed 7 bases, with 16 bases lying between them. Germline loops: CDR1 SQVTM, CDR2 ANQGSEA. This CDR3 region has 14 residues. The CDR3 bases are TGCAGCGTTGGTAGACTGAGAAGTGACGGGGAGCTGTTTTTT. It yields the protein CSVGRLRSDGELFF.

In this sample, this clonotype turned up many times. This chain's CDR3 is CASRHLGQPRRTEAFF. The CDR3 DNA follows: TGCGCCAGCAGACATCTTGGACAGCCCAGGAGGACTGAAGCTTTCTTT. The V call is TRBV4-1, the J call TRBJ1-1; a weak D match, TRBD1 (6 bases). The CDR3 totals 16 residues. Germline-derived CDR1 and CDR2 are MGHRA and YSYEKL. Between the trimmed V and J ends, which lost 6 bases and 5 bases, there was a span of 22 bases.

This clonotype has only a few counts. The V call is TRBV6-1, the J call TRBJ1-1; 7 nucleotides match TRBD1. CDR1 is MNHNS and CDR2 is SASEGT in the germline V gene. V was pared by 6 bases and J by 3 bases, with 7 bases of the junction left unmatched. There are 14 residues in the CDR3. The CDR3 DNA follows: TGTGCCAGCAGGGAGGGACAGCCCTACACTGAAGCTTTCTTT. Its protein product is CASREGQPYTEAFF.

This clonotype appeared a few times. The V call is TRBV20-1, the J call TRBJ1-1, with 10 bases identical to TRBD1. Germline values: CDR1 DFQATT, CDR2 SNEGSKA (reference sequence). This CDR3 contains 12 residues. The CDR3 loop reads CRTDRGGTEAFF. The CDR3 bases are TGCAGAACGGACAGGGGGGGCACTGAAGCTTTCTTT.

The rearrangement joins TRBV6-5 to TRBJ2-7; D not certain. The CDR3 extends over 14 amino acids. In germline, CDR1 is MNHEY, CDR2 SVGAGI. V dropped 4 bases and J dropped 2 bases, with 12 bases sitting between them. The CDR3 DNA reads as TGTGCCAGCAGTTTATCGCCACTCCCCTACGAGCAGTACTTC. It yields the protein CASSLSPLPYEQYF.

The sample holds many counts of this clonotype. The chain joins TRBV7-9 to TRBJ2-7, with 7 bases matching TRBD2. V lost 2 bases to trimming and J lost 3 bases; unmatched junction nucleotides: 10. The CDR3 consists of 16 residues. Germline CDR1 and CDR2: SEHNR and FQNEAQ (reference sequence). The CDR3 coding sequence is TGTGCCAGCAGCTTATTTTCCCGCGGCGGGAGCTACGAGCAGTACTTC. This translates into CASSLFSRGGSYEQYF.

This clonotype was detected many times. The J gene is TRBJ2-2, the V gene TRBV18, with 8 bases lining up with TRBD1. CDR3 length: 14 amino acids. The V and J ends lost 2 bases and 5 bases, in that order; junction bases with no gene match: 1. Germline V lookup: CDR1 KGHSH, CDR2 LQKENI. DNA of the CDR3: TGTGCCAGCTCACCAAGACAGGGGACCGGGGAGCTGTTTTTT. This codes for CASSPRQGTGELFF.

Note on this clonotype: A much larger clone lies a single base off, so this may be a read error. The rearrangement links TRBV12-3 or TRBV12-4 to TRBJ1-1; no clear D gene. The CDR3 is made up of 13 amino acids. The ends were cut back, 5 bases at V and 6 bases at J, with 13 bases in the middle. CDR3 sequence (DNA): TGTGCCAGCAGTAGCCGATCGGGGTCTGAAGCTTTCTTT. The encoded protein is CASSSRSGSEAFF.

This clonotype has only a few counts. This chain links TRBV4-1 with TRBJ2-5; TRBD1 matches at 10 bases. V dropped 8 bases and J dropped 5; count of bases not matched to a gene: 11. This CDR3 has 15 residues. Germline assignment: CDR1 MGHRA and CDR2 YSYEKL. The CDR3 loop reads CASDPTGGASETQYF. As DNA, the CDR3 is TGCGCCAGCGACCCGACAGGGGGCGCTTCTGAGACCCAGTACTTC.

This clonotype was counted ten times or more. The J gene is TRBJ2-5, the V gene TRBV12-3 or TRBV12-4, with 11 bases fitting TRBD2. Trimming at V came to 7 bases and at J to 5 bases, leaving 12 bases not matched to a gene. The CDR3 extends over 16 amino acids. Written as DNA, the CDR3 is TGTGCCAGCAAAAGGTCTAGCGGGGGGTTAGGGGAGACCCAGTACTTC. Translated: CASKRSSGGLGETQYF.

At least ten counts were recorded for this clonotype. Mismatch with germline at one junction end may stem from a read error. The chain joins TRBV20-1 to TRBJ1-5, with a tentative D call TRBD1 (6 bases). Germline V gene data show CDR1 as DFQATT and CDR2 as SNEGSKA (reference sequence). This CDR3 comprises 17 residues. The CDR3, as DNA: TGTAGTGCTAGAGTTCTATCTAGACAGGATAGCAATCAGCCCCAGCATTTT. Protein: CSARVLSRQDSNQPQHF.

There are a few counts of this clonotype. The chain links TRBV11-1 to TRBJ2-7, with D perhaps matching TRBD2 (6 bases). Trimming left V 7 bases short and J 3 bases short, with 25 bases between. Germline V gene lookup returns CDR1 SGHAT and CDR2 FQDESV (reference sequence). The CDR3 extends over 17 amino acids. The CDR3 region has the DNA TGTGCCAGCACCCGAACCTGGGACTCCCTCCGTCGCTACGAGCAGTACTTC. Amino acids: CASTRTWDSLRRYEQYF.